These T cell receptor beta chains were read from a single sample in a study of T-cell reconstitution after alpha-beta-depleted transplantation in children. TCRdb reprocessed the PCR reads via MiXCR and lists one record per CDR3 protein. The sample consists of 250,000 to 300,000 distinct CDR3 sequences, about 7.3% of them appearing once. This material consisted of peripheral blood, taken 360 days after TCRalphabeta/CD19-depleted stem cell transplant. All receptors come from a female patient aged 2 to 10 who had a stem cell transplant for Fanconi anemia, so the T cells may come from the graft donor. Each CDR3 is given with its conserved first and last residue. Each record gives: D gene, J gene, clone size, V gene, CDR3 protein, CDR3 DNA. A D gene is named only where the DNA matches it firmly. Clone size is shown for a subset of rows, as once, few, many or a class of expanded clone.

>.|TRBJ2-5|many|TRBV10-3
CAISELLLGSLSQETQYF
TGTGCCATCAGTGAATTGCTCCTTGGGAGCTTAAGCCAAGAGACCCAGTACTTC
>.|TRBJ1-1|.|TRBV7-9
CASKPEGTEAFF
TGTGCCAGCAAACCGGAGGGGACTGAAGCTTTCTTT
>.|TRBJ1-2|many|TRBV11-2
CASSLKQAAYGYTF
TGTGCCAGCAGCTTAAAGCAGGCAGCATATGGCTACACCTTC
>.|TRBJ1-2|many|TRBV6-1
CASMADQYVDYGYTF
TGTGCCAGCATGGCTGATCAATATGTAGACTATGGCTACACCTTC
>TRBD1|TRBJ2-3|.|TRBV30
CAWSVRGQGSDTQYF
TGTGCCTGGAGTGTACGGGGACAGGGAAGCGATACGCAGTATTTT
>.|TRBJ2-2|.|TRBV30
CAWSPVNTGELFF
TGTGCCTGGAGCCCCGTGAACACCGGGGAGCTGTTTTTT
>.|TRBJ1-1|few|TRBV7-2
CASSIFRDTWAFF
TGTGCCAGCAGCATATTCCGGGACACGTGGGCTTTCTTT
>.|TRBJ2-4|few|TRBV20-1
CSASGTELAKNIQYF
TGCAGTGCTAGTGGTACGGAACTAGCCAAAAACATTCAGTACTTC
>.|TRBJ2-6|many|TRBV12-3/TRBV12-4
CASSPVSGANVLTF
TGTGCCAGCAGCCCGGTGTCTGGGGCCAACGTCCTGACTTTC
>.|TRBJ1-1|many|TRBV15
CATSRGGEDTEAFF
TGTGCCACCAGCAGAGGAGGGGAGGACACTGAAGCTTTCTTT
>.|TRBJ2-5|few|TRBV18
CASSPRLGAVQETQYF
TGTGCCAGCTCACCACGTCTTGGGGCAGTACAAGAGACCCAGTACTTC
>TRBD1|TRBJ1-2|.|TRBV2
CASMWTGQYGYTF
TGTGCCAGCATGTGGACAGGGCAATATGGCTACACCTTC
>TRBD2|TRBJ2-2|few|TRBV27
CASSSGTSGNTGELFF
TGTGCCAGCAGTTCGGGGACTAGCGGAAACACCGGGGAGCTGTTTTTT
>TRBD1|TRBJ1-1|few|TRBV5-1
CASSLSTGGYTEAFF
TGCGCCAGCAGCTTGAGCACAGGGGGCTACACTGAAGCTTTCTTT
>.|TRBJ2-6|many|TRBV3-1
CASSRNSGANVLTF
TGTGCCAGCAGCCGGAACTCTGGGGCCAACGTCCTGACTTTC
>.|TRBJ1-1|many|TRBV29-1
CSVVQGPNTEAFF
TGCAGCGTTGTTCAGGGCCCGAACACTGAAGCTTTCTTT
>.|TRBJ2-1|.|TRBV7-9
CASSRATGLHEQFF
TGTGCCAGCAGCAGGGCTACAGGGCTCCATGAGCAGTTCTTC
>TRBD1|TRBJ1-3|.|TRBV2
CASKRTTGTGVVAGNTIYF
TGTGCCAGCAAGCGAACTACCGGGACAGGGGTAGTGGCTGGAAACACCATATATTTT
>.|TRBJ1-6|.|TRBV5-1
CASSLGQSQSPLHF
TGCGCCAGCAGCTTGGGACAGTCTCAATCACCCCTCCACTTT
>TRBD1|TRBJ1-5|.|TRBV10-3
CAIRGQGDNSNQPQHF
TGTGCCATCAGGGGACAGGGGGACAATAGCAATCAGCCCCAGCATTTT
>TRBD1|TRBJ2-3|.|TRBV29-1
CSVDRGNTDTQYF
TGCAGCGTCGACAGGGGGAATACAGATACGCAGTATTTT
>.|TRBJ2-5|many|TRBV2
CASNRGLEETQYF
TGTGCCAGCAACCGTGGGCTCGAAGAGACCCAGTACTTC
>.|TRBJ1-1|.|TRBV6-1
CASKLQVGTEAFF
TGTGCCAGCAAACTGCAAGTTGGCACTGAAGCTTTCTTT
>.|TRBJ1-1|few|TRBV5-5
CASSLVWSDTEAFF
TGTGCCAGCAGCTTGGTCTGGAGTGACACTGAAGCTTTCTTT
>TRBD1|TRBJ2-5|many|TRBV12-3/TRBV12-4
CASKQGLETQYF
TGTGCCAGCAAACAGGGGTTAGAGACCCAGTACTTC
>.|TRBJ2-5|.|TRBV25-1
CASSEQWGGVETQYF
TGTGCCAGCAGCGAGCAATGGGGGGGCGTGGAGACCCAGTACTTC
>.|TRBJ2-7|many|TRBV12-3/TRBV12-4
CASSKTGDEQYF
TGTGCCAGCAGCAAGACAGGAGACGAGCAGTACTTC
>.|TRBJ2-2|.|TRBV7-2
CASSPLITGELFF
TGTGCCAGCAGCCCCCTTATCACCGGGGAGCTGTTTTTT
>.|TRBJ2-2|few|TRBV3-1
CASSQASGELFF
TGTGCCAGCAGCCAAGCCTCCGGGGAGCTGTTTTTT
>.|TRBJ2-3|.|TRBV10-1
CASSGGVGVTDTQYF
TGCGCCAGCAGTGGCGGGGTTGGGGTCACAGATACGCAGTATTTT
>TRBD2|TRBJ2-7|many|TRBV27
CASSLALAGGPYEQYF
TGTGCCAGCAGTTTAGCCCTAGCGGGAGGGCCCTACGAGCAGTACTTC
>.|TRBJ1-5|few|TRBV11-2
CASSTGAGSGQPQHF
TGTGCCAGCAGCACCGGAGCGGGGAGCGGGCAGCCCCAGCATTTT
>TRBD1|TRBJ2-2|.|TRBV3-1
CASSQVWFRGPSTGELFF
TGTGCCAGCAGCCAAGTTTGGTTCAGGGGGCCGAGCACCGGGGAGCTGTTTTTT
>TRBD1|TRBJ2-3|few|TRBV4-3
CASSRLTGQGGRETQYF
TGCGCCAGCAGCCGGCTGACGGGACAGGGAGGAAGGGAAACGCAGTATTTT
>TRBD1|TRBJ2-5|many|TRBV5-1
CASSYRDRNRETQYF
TGCGCCAGCAGCTACCGGGACAGGAACCGGGAGACCCAGTACTTC
>.|TRBJ2-2|few|TRBV2
CASSVWDRPSINTGELFF
TGTGCCAGCAGCGTTTGGGACCGACCGTCGATTAACACCGGGGAGCTGTTTTTT
>.|TRBJ1-4|many|TRBV9
CASSVSGTTNEKLFF
TGTGCCAGCAGCGTATCGGGTACAACTAATGAAAAACTGTTTTTT